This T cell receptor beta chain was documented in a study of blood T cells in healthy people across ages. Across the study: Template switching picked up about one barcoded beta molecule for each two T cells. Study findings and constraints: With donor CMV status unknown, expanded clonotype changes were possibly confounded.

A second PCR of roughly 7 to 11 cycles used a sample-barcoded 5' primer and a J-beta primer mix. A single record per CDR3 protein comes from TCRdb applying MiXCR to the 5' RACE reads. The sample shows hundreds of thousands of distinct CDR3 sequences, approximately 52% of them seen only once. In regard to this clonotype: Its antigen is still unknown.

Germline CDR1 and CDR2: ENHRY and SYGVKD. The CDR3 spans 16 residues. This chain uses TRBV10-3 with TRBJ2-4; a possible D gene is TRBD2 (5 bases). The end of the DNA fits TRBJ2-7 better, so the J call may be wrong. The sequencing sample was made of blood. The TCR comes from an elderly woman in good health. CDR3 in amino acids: CAISELDSSSSYEQYF. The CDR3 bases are TGTGCCATCAGTGAGTTGGACTCGAGCTCCTCCTACGAGCAGTACTTC.